This T cell receptor beta chain was sequenced for a study of a mutant IDH1 vaccine in newly diagnosed glioma. Study overall: First vaccine doses came 4-6 weeks after radiotherapy alone, or with temozolomide cycles. Sex among treated patients split about 62% male, approximately 38% female; mean age was roughly 42 years.

This sample's time point: week 35, safety follow-up. Each dose of the vaccine consisted of 300 ug of mutant IDH1 20-mer peptide, with topical imiquimod. Eight vaccine doses were administered to patients at weeks 1, 3, 5, 7, 11, 15, 19 and 23. Only in-frame clones appear in the TCRdb table, and some are missing; sequencing was by immunoSEQ multiplex PCR. This table has approximately 60,000 clones, roughly four fifths appearing once. This clone appeared many times. As yet, its antigen is unknown. Study conclusions and caveats: Apparently, pseudoprogression bore no relation to changes among the top peripheral T cell clonotypes.

The sample here was PBMCs, taken from a glioma patient whose treatment included an IDH1 peptide vaccine. This receptor was obtained from a middle-aged man with glioma.

The CDR3 here is CASSGAGRDTDTQYF. The CDR3 DNA reads TGTGCCAGCAGTGGGGCAGGGAGAGATACAGATACGCAGTATTTT. This rearrangement joins TRBV2 to TRBJ2-3, with D tentatively TRBD1 or TRBD2 (5 bases each). CDR1 and CDR2 (germline): SNHLY, FYNNEI. The V gene lost 4 bases and the J gene lost 3 bases, with 14 bases spanning the gap. This CDR3 is built from 15 residues. The complete variable domain, with remaining parts taken from reference TRBV2 and TRBJ2-3, reads EPEVTQTPSHQVTQMGQEVILRCVPISNHLYFYWYRQILGQKVEFLVSFYNNEISEKSEIFDDQFSVERPDGSNFTLKIRSTKLEDSAMYFCASSGAGRDTDTQYFGPGTRLTVL.